Each of the 2 T cell receptor beta chains below was sequenced from the same sample in a study of OX40 agonist ivuxolimab in advanced cancers. The protocol was immunoSEQ multiplex PCR, while the TCRdb copy is restricted to in-frame clones and leaves out a portion. The sample has 50,000 to 75,000 clones, around 88% seen once. The sample in question was CD4+ or CD8+ T cells sorted from blood, obtained in a trial of the OX40 agonist ivuxolimab. The receptor set was obtained from an adult with an advanced solid tumor such as melanoma, head and neck, liver or kidney cancer.

The gene calls are TRBV4-2 and TRBJ2-5; 7 bases fit TRBD2. After removal of 1 base from V and 4 bases from J, the junction contained 9 bases not matched to a gene. Germline assignment: CDR1 LGHNA and CDR2 YNFKEQ. CDR3 size: 16 residues. The CDR3 loop reads CASSQGRGSGGETQYF. The CDR3 nucleotides are TGTGCCAGCAGCCAAGGACGGGGTTCGGGGGGAGAGACCCAGTACTTC.

This chain joins TRBV5-1 and TRBJ2-2; D gene ambiguous. There are 15 residues in the CDR3. With 1 base removed from V and 0 bases from J, the gap between germline ends came to 7 bases. The germline CDR1 and CDR2 sequences are SGHRS and YFSETQ. CDR3 amino acids: CASSLTAPNTGELFF. CDR3 DNA: TGCGCCAGCAGCTTGACAGCGCCGAACACCGGGGAGCTGTTTTTT.